This is a list of T cell receptor beta chains from one sample in a study of blood T cell repertoires in COVID-19. Sequencing used immunoSEQ multiplex PCR; TCRdb keeps in-frame clones, though not all of them. The sample has some 460,000 clones, 70% to 90% seen once. Sequencing input: PBMCs or T cells enriched from blood (not recorded which). The receptors originated from a woman aged 18-29 years with acute COVID-19. The CDR3 runs from the conserved cysteine through the conserved F or W. Fields, in order: D gene, J gene, clone size, V gene, CDR3 protein, CDR3 DNA. D genes are given only for firm matches. The size field is filled for only some rows; it gives once, few, many or a size class.

TRBD1,TRBJ1-2,.,TRBV11-2,CASSLSYRIQGSYGYTF,TGTGCCAGCAGCTTGAGTTACCGAATACAGGGGAGCTATGGCTACACCTTC
.,TRBJ2-2,.,TRBV10-1,CASSLTRDGELFF,TGCGCCAGCAGTCTGACCCGGGACGGGGAGCTGTTTTTT
.,TRBJ2-7,.,TRBV5-1,CASTWEGAYEQYF,TGCGCCAGCACCTGGGAAGGGGCCTACGAGCAGTACTTC
TRBD1,TRBJ2-7,once,TRBV6-5,CASSSSFSGTDYEQYF,TGTGCCAGCAGTTCTTCTTTCTCCGGGACAGACTACGAGCAGTACTTC
.,TRBJ1-2,.,TRBV12-3/TRBV12-4,CATAAGDGYTF,TGTGCCACCGCAGCAGGGGATGGCTACACCTTC
TRBD1,TRBJ2-3,.,TRBV5-1,CASSKTGTKPWGADTQYF,TGCGCCAGCAGCAAGACAGGGACAAAGCCTTGGGGCGCAGATACGCAGTATTTT
TRBD2,TRBJ2-1,.,TRBV24-1,CATSDEPTSGRDEQFF,TGTGCCACCAGTGATGAGCCGACTAGCGGGAGGGATGAGCAGTTCTTC
.,TRBJ1-1,once,TRBV21-1,CASCPTLLTGLQPLTEAFF,TGTGCCAGCTGCCCTACCCTCCTCACGGGATTACAACCACTCACTGAAGCTTTCTTT
TRBD1,TRBJ1-5,.,TRBV16,CASSHSPTGSQPQHF,TGTGCCAGCAGCCATTCCCCGACAGGGTCCCAGCCCCAGCATTTT
.,TRBJ1-2,.,TRBV2,CASSEGDYGYTF,TGTGCCAGCAGTGAAGGAGATTATGGCTACACCTTC
TRBD1,TRBJ1-2,.,TRBV5-6,CASNLDRDPYGYTF,TGTGCCAGCAACTTAGACAGGGATCCCTATGGCTACACCTTC
TRBD1,TRBJ2-3,.,TRBV9,CASNAVGQGVTDTQYF,TGTGCCAGCAACGCCGTAGGACAGGGGGTTACAGATACGCAGTATTTT
TRBD1,TRBJ1-1,.,TRBV2,CASSSARDRGLTEAFF,TGTGCCAGCAGTTCAGCTAGGGACAGGGGGCTGACTGAAGCTTTCTTT
TRBD1,TRBJ1-1,few,TRBV3-1/TRBV3-2,CASSQVGTENTEAFF,TGTGCCAGCAGCCAAGTCGGGACAGAGAACACTGAAGCTTTCTTT
.,TRBJ2-5,.,TRBV28,CASRPLANQETQYF,TGTGCCAGCAGACCTCTAGCTAACCAAGAGACCCAGTACTTC
TRBD1,TRBJ2-3,.,TRBV25-1,CASSETLGGGSTDTQYF,TGTGCCAGCAGTGAAACCTTAGGGGGCGGAAGCACAGATACGCAGTATTTT
TRBD1,TRBJ1-2,.,TRBV10-3,CAISGSGGYGYTF,TGTGCCATCAGCGGCTCAGGGGGCTATGGCTACACCTTC
TRBD2,TRBJ2-5,.,TRBV11-2,CASSLEVGGREETQYF,TGTGCCAGCAGCTTAGAAGTGGGAGGGCGGGAAGAGACCCAGTACTTC
.,TRBJ2-4,.,TRBV11-2,CASSLPGRAKNIQYF,TGTGCCAGCAGCTTACCGGGGAGAGCCAAAAACATTCAGTACTTC
TRBD1,TRBJ1-5,once,TRBV10-3,CAISESTGTGASRPQHF,TGTGCCATCAGTGAGTCGACCGGGACAGGCGCCTCACGGCCCCAGCATTTT
.,TRBJ2-1,.,TRBV2,CASQDIHEQFF,TGTGCCAGTCAGGATATCCATGAGCAGTTCTTC
.,TRBJ1-1,.,TRBV28,CASVTAGGNTEAFF,TGTGCCAGCGTAACTGCCGGGGGGAACACTGAAGCTTTCTTT
.,TRBJ1-5,.,TRBV28,CASRRQSDQPQHF,TGTGCCAGCAGAAGACAGTCAGATCAGCCCCAGCATTTT
.,TRBJ2-2,.,TRBV30,CAWNLGPNTGELFF,TGTGCCTGGAATCTGGGCCCGAACACCGGGGAGCTGTTTTTT
TRBD1,TRBJ1-1,.,TRBV10-3,CAISDPGQVNTEAFF,TGTGCCATCAGTGATCCGGGACAGGTGAACACTGAAGCTTTCTTT
.,TRBJ2-7,.,TRBV7-6,CASSLKIAGLNEQYF,TGTGCCAGCAGCTTAAAAATTGCGGGGCTCAACGAGCAGTACTTC
TRBD2,TRBJ2-3,.,TRBV13,CASSLRLAGYTDTQYF,TGTGCCAGCAGCCTGAGACTAGCGGGGTACACAGATACGCAGTATTTT
TRBD2,TRBJ2-1,.,TRBV7-3,CASSAASGGLNEQFF,TGTGCCAGCAGCGCAGCTAGCGGGGGATTAAATGAGCAGTTCTTC
TRBD1,TRBJ2-1,.,TRBV7-2,CASSSLQGARYNEQFF,TGTGCCAGCAGCTCCTTGCAGGGGGCGCGGTACAATGAGCAGTTCTTC
.,TRBJ1-4,.,TRBV6-5,CASSYSRGFNEKLFF,TGTGCCAGCAGTTACTCGCGGGGGTTTAATGAAAAACTGTTTTTT
.,TRBJ1-2,.,TRBV5-5,CASSLDTYGYTF,TGTGCCAGCAGCTTGGACACCTATGGCTACACCTTC
TRBD2,TRBJ2-1,once,TRBV5-6,CASSLAGTSSNNEQFF,TGTGCCAGCAGCTTGGCCGGGACTAGCAGTAACAATGAGCAGTTCTTC
.,TRBJ2-3,.,TRBV7-2,CASTLGGGGADTQYF,TGTGCCAGCACCTTGGGGGGAGGAGGGGCAGATACGCAGTATTTT
TRBD1,TRBJ1-3,.,TRBV9,CASSVQTGEGNTIYF,TGTGCCAGCAGCGTACAGACAGGGGAGGGAAACACCATATATTTT
.,TRBJ2-2,.,TRBV2,CASSHEGRSTGELFF,TGTGCCAGCAGTCACGAGGGTCGCAGCACCGGGGAGCTGTTTTTT
TRBD2,TRBJ2-3,.,TRBV30,CACTGTSGLTDTQYF,TGTGCCTGTACCGGGACTAGCGGTTTAACAGATACGCAGTATTTT
TRBD1,TRBJ1-1,.,TRBV6-6,CASSPGGFGIMNTEAFF,TGTGCCAGCAGTCCAGGGGGCTTCGGGATAATGAACACTGAAGCTTTCTTT
TRBD2,TRBJ2-3,.,TRBV11-2,CASSFGSGTSTDTQYF,TGTGCCAGCAGCTTCGGTAGCGGGACAAGCACAGATACGCAGTATTTT
.,TRBJ1-2,few,TRBV7-9,CASSPGLWSYGYTF,TGTGCCAGCAGCCCGGGACTGTGGAGCTATGGCTACACCTTC
.,TRBJ1-2,.,TRBV19,CASNSPPVGYTF,TGTGCCAGTAATTCTCCACCGGTGGGCTACACCTTC
TRBD1,TRBJ2-3,.,TRBV3-1/TRBV3-2,CASSLDQTGWGDTQYF,TGTGCCAGCAGCCTAGACCAGACAGGGTGGGGAGATACGCAGTATTTT
TRBD1,TRBJ2-7,.,TRBV5-6,CASSYSGGPSYEQYF,TGTGCCAGCAGCTATTCAGGGGGCCCGTCCTACGAGCAGTACTTC
TRBD1,TRBJ1-3,once,TRBV12-5,CASGSGQGDSGNTIYF,TGTGCTAGTGGTTCCGGACAGGGCGACTCTGGAAACACCATATATTTT
.,TRBJ2-7,.,TRBV7-8,CASSLALGTSSYEQYF,TGTGCCAGCAGCTTAGCCCTAGGGACATCCTCCTACGAGCAGTACTTC
.,TRBJ1-2,.,TRBV30,CAWSQESPSHGYTF,TGTGCCTGGAGCCAAGAAAGCCCGTCCCATGGCTACACCTTC
.,TRBJ1-3,.,TRBV4-1,CASSSPGRSGNTIYF,TGCGCCAGCAGCTCCCCAGGTCGCTCTGGAAACACCATATATTTT
.,TRBJ1-2,few,TRBV7-2,CASSLFGMPHYGYTF,TGTGCCAGCAGCTTATTCGGGATGCCGCACTATGGCTACACCTTC
TRBD1,TRBJ1-2,.,TRBV4-1,CASSRGQGYGYTF,TGCGCCAGCAGCCGCGGACAGGGCTATGGCTACACCTTC